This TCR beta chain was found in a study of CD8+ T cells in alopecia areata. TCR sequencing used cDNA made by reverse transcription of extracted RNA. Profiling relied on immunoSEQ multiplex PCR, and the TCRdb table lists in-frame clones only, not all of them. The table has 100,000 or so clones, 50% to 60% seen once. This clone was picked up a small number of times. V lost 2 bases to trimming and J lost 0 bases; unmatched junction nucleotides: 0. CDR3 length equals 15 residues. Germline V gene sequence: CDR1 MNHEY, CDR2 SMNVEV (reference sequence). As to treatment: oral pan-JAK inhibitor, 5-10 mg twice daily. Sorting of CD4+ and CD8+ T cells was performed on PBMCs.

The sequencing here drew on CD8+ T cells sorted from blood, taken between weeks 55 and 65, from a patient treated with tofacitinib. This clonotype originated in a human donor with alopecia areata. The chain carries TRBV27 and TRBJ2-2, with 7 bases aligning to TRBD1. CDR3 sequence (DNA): TGTGCCAGCAGTTTAGGGACAGCGAACACCGGGGAGCTGTTTTTT. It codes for CASSLGTANTGELFF.